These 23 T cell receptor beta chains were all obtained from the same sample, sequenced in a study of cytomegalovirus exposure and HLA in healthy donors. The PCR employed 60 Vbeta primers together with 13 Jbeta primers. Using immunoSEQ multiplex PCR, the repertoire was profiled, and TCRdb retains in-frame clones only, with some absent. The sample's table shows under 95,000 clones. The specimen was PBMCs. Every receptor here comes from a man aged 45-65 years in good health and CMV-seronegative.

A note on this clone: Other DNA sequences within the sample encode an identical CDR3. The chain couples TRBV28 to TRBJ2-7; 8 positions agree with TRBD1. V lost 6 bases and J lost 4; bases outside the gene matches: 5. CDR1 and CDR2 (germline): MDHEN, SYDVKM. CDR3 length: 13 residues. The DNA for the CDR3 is TGTGCCAGCAGGACAGGACAGGGTTACGAGCAGTACTTC. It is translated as CASRTGQGYEQYF.

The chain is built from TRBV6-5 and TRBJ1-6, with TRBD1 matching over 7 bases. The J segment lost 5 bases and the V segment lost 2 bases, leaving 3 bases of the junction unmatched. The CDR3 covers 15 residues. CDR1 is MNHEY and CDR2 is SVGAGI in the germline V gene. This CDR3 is CASSYVDRDNSPLHF. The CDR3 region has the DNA TGTGCCAGCAGTTACGTAGACAGGGATAATTCACCCCTCCACTTT.

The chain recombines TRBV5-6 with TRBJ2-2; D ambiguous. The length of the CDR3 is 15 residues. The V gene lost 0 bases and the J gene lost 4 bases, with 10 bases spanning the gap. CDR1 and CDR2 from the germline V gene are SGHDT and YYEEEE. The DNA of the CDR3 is TGTGCCAGCAGCTTGGTTCCCCGGAGCACCGGGGAGCTGTTTTTT. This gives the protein CASSLVPRSTGELFF.

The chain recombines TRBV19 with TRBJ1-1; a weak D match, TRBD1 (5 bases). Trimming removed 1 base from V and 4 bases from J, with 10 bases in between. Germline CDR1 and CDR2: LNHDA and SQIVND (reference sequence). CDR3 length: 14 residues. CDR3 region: CASSIGPGGTEAFF. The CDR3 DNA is TGTGCCAGTAGTATAGGTCCCGGGGGCACTGAAGCTTTCTTT.

CDR3 coding DNA: TGTGCCAGCTCACCAAGGAGGGCTCAGAACTACGAGCAGTACTTC. This encodes CASSPRRAQNYEQYF. The genes are TRBV18 and TRBJ2-7; D might be TRBD2 (6 bases). CDR3 size: 15 residues. Trimming pared 2 bases from V and 3 bases from J, leaving 14 bases between. Germline CDR1 and CDR2: KGHSH and LQKENI. The full variable domain, rest sourced from reference TRBV18 and TRBJ2-7, is NAGVMQNPRHLVRRRGQEARLRCSPMKGHSHVYWYRQLPEEGLKFMVYLQKENIIDESGMPKERFSAEFPKEGPSILRIQQVVRGDSAAYFCASSPRRAQNYEQYFGPGTRLTVT.

CDR3 coding DNA: TGTGCCAGCAGTTTGTGGGGCTTATTTTACTTC. Amino acid sequence: CASSLWGLFYF. The rearrangement joins TRBV6-6 to TRBJ2-7; TRBD1 is a possible D gene (5 bases). CDR1 and CDR2 from the germline V gene are MNHNY and SVGAGI (reference sequence). This CDR3 has 11 amino acids. With 4 bases removed from V and 13 bases from J, the gap between germline ends came to 14 bases.

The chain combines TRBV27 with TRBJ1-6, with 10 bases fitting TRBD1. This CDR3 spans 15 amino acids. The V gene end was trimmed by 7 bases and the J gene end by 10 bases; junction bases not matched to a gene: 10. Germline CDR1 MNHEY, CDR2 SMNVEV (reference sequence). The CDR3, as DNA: TGTGCCAGCACCCCGGAGGGACAGGGGTGGTCACCCCTCCACTTT. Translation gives CASTPEGQGWSPLHF.

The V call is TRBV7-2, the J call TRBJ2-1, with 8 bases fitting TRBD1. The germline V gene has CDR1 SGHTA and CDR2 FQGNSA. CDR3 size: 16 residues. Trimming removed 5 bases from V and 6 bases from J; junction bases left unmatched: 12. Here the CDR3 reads CASSPWTGNVGNEQFF. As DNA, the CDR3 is TGTGCCAGCAGCCCCTGGACAGGGAATGTGGGCAATGAGCAGTTCTTC.

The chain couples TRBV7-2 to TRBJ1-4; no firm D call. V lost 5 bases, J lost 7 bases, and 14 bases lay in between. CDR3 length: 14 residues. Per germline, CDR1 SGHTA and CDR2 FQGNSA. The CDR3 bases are TGTGCCAGCAGCCAAGGTGGGCACGGTGAAAAACTGTTTTTT. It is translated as CASSQGGHGEKLFF.

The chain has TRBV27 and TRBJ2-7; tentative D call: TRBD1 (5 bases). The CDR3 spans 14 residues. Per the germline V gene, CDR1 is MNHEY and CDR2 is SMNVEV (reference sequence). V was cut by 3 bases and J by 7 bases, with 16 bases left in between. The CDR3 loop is CASSFQGFSWEQYF. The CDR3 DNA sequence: TGTGCCAGCAGTTTCCAGGGATTCTCTTGGGAGCAGTACTTC.

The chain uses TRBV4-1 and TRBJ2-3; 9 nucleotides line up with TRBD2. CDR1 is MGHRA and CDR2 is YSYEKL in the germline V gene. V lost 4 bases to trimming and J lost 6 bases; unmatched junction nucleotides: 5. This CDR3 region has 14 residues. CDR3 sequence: CASSRAGGGDTQYF. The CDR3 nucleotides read TGCGCCAGCAGCCGAGCGGGGGGCGGCGATACGCAGTATTTT.

The CDR3 reads CASSLLAGGHNEQFF. The CDR3 DNA reads TGCGCCAGCAGCCTTCTAGCGGGGGGACACAATGAGCAGTTCTTC. The chain recombines TRBV5-1 with TRBJ2-1, with 11 nucleotides matching TRBD2. Germline values: CDR1 SGHRS, CDR2 YFSETQ. This CDR3 has 15 residues. V gave up 4 bases and J gave up 5 bases; unmatched junction bases: 5.

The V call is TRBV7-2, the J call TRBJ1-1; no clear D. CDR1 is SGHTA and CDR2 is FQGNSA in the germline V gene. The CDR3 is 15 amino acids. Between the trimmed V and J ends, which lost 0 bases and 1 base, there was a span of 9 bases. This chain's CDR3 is CASSLALGANTEAFF. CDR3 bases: TGTGCCAGCAGCTTAGCGCTCGGAGCGAACACTGAAGCTTTCTTT.

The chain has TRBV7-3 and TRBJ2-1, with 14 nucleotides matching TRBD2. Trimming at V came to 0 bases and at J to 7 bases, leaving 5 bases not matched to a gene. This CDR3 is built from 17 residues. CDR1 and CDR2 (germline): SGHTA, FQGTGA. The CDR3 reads CASSLTTSGGARNEQFF. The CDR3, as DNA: TGTGCCAGCAGCTTAACGACTAGCGGGGGGGCTAGGAATGAGCAGTTCTTC.

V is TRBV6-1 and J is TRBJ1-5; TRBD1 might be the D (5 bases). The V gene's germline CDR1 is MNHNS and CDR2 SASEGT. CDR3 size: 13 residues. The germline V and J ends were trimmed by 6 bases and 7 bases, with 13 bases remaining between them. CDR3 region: CASRTDFRQPQHF. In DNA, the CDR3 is TGTGCCAGCAGGACAGATTTCAGACAGCCCCAGCATTTT.

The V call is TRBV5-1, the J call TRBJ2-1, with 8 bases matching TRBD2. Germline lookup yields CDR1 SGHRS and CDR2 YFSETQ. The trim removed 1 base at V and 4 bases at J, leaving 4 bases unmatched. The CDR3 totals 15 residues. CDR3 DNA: TGCGCCAGCAGCTTGACAGCGGGGGAGTACAATGAGCAGTTCTTC. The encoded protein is CASSLTAGEYNEQFF.

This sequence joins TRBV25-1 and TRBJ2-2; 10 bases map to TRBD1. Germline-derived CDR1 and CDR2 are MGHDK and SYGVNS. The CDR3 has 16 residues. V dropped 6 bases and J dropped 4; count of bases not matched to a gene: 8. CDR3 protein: CASRSGQGHGTGELFF. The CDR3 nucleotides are TGTGCCAGCAGATCGGGACAGGGGCACGGCACCGGGGAGCTGTTTTTT.

CDR3 region: CASSPGTGTGNTIYF. DNA of the CDR3: TGTGCCAGCAGCCCCGGGACAGGCACTGGAAACACCATATATTTT. The V and J genes are TRBV11-2 and TRBJ1-3; 8 nucleotides align to TRBD1. The J segment lost 2 bases and the V segment lost 5 bases, leaving 5 bases of the junction unmatched. Germline V gene sequence: CDR1 SGHAT, CDR2 FQNNGV. There are 15 residues in the CDR3. The full variable domain, rest sourced from reference TRBV11-2 and TRBJ1-3, is EAGVAQSPRYKIIEKRQSVAFWCNPISGHATLYWYQQILGQGPKLLIQFQNNGVVDDSQLPKDRFSAERLKGVDSTLKIQPAKLEDSAVYLCASSPGTGTGNTIYFGEGSWLTVV.

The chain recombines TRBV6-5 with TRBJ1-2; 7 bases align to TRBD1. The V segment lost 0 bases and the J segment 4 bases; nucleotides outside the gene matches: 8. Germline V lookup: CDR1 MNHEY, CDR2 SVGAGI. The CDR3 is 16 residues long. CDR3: CASSYSRQGSVYGYTF. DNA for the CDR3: TGTGCCAGCAGTTACTCTCGACAGGGATCGGTCTATGGCTACACCTTC.

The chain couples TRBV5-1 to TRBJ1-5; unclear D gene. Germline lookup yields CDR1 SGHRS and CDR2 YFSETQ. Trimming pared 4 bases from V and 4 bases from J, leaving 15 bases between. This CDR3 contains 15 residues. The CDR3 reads CASSPLPGGNQPQHF. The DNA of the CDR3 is TGCGCCAGCAGCCCTCTCCCCGGCGGAAATCAGCCCCAGCATTTT.

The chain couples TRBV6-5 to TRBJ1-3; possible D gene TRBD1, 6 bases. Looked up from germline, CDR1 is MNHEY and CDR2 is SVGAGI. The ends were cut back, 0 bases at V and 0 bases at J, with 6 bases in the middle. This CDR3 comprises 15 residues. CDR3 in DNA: TGTGCCAGCAGTTACTCGGGGGCCTCTGGAAACACCATATATTTT. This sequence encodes CASSYSGASGNTIYF.

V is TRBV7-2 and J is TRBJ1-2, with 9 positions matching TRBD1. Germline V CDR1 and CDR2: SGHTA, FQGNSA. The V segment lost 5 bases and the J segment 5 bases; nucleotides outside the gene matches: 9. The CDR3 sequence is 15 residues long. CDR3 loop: CASSTTGGAGYGYTF. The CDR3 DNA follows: TGTGCCAGCAGCACAACAGGGGGCGCCGGATATGGCTACACCTTC.

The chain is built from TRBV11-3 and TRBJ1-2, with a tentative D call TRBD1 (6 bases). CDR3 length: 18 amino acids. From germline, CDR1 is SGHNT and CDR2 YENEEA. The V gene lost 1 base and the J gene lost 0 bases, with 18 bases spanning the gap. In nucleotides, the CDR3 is TGTGCCAGCAGCTTAGCCCGCCCGGTGGGGGCAGCTAACTATGGCTACACCTTC. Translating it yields CASSLARPVGAANYGYTF.